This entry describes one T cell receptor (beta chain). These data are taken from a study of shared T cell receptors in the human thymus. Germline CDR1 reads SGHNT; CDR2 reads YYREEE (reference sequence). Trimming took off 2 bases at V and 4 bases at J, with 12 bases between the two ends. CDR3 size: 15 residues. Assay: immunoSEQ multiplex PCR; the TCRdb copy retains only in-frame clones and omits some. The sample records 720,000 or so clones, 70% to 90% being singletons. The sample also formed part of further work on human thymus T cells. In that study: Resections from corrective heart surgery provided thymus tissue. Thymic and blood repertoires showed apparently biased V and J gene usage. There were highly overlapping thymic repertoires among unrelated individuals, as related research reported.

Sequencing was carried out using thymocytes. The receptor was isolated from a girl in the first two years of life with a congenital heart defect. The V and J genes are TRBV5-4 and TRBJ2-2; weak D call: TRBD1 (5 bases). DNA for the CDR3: TGTGCCAGCAGCTTCTCCCAGGGCAGCACCGGGGAGCTGTTTTTT. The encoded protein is CASSFSQGSTGELFF.